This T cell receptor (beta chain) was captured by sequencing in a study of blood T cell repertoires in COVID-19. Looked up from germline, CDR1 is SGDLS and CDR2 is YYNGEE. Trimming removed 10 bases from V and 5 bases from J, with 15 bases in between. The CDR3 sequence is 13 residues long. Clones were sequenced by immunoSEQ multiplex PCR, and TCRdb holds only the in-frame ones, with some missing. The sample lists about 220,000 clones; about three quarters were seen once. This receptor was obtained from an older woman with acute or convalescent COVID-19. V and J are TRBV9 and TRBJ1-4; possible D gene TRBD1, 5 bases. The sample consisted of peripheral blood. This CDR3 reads CARREGLNEKLFF. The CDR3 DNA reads TGTGCCCGACGGGAGGGGTTAAATGAAAAACTGTTTTTT. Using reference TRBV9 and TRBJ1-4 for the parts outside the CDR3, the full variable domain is DSGVTQTPKHLITATGQRVTLRCSPRSGDLSVYWYQQSLDQGLQFLIQYYNGEERAKGNILERFSAQQFPDLHSELNLSSLELGDSALYFCARREGLNEKLFFGSGTQLSVL.